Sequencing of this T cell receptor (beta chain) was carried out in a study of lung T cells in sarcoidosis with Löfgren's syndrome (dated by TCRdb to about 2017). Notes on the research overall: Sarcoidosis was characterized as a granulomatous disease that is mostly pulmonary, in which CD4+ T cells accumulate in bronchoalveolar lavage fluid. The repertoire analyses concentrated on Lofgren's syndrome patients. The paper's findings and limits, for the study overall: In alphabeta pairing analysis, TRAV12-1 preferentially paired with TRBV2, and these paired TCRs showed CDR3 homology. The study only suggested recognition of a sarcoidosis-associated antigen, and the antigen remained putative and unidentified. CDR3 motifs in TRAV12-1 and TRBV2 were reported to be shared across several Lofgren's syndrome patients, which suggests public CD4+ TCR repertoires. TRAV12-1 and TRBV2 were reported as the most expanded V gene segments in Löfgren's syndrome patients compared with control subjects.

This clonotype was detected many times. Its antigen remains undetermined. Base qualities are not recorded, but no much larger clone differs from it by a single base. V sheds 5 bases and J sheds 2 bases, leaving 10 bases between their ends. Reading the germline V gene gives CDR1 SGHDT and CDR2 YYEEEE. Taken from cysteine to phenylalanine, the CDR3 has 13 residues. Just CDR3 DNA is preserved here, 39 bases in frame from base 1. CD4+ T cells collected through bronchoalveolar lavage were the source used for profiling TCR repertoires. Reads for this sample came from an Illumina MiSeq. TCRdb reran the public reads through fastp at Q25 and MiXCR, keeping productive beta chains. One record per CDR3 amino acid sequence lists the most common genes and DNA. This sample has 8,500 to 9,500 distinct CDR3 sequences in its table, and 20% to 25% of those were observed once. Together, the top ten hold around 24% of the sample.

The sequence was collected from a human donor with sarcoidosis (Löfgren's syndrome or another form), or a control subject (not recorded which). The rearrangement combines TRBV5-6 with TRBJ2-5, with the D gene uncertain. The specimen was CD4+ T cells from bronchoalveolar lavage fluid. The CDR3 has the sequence CASRLQYQETQYF. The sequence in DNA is TGTGCCAGCAGACTTCAATATCAAGAGACCCAGTACTTC.